The 11 T cell receptor beta chains below all came from one sample that was sequenced in a study of shared clonotypes between healthy human individuals. Produced via immunoSEQ multiplex PCR; TCRdb's table is partial and in-frame only. The sample has approximately 2.5 million clones, 93% seen once. What was sequenced was naive CD4+ T cells from PBMCs. Specified subset: CD45RA+ positively selected. Receptors were obtained from a man between 18 and 29 years old in good health. Some clones in this sample may be carry-over from other donors' samples.

Remarks on this clone: An end of the junction does not agree with germline; a read error may underlie this. V is TRBV18 and J is TRBJ2-3; 8 nucleotides line up with TRBD1. The CDR3 consists of 17 residues. Germline V gives CDR1 KGHSH, CDR2 LQKENI. In DNA, the CDR3 is TGTGCCAGCTCCCCACCTCGGACAGGGTTAACGCCAGATACGCAGTATTTT. It codes for CASSPPRTGLTPDTQYF.

The chain links TRBV4-3 to TRBJ1-1; D perhaps matches TRBD1 (6 bases). Trimming pared 0 bases from V and 1 base from J, leaving 18 bases between. This CDR3 is built from 18 residues. The germline V gene encodes CDR1 LGHNA and CDR2 YSLEER. CDR3 residues: CASSQEALTGGPNTEAFF. CDR3 bases: TGCGCCAGCAGCCAAGAAGCCCTGACCGGGGGCCCGAACACTGAAGCTTTCTTT.

This chain joins TRBV11-2 and TRBJ2-7; no clear D. Looked up from germline, CDR1 is SGHAT and CDR2 is FQNNGV. The ends were cut back, 3 bases at V and 4 bases at J, with 10 bases in the middle. This CDR3 is 13 amino acids long. The CDR3 coding sequence is TGTGCCAGCAGCTTGGGCGGACCTTACGAGCAGTACTTC. As protein: CASSLGGPYEQYF.

The V and J genes are TRBV28 and TRBJ1-2, with 8 bases identical to TRBD1. This CDR3 contains 18 residues. Germline CDR1 MDHEN, CDR2 SYDVKM. Germline trimming cut 2 bases from V and 8 bases from J; bases unmatched to any gene: 19. The CDR3 DNA is TGTGCCAGCAGTTTAAACTATCTCGGGACAGGAGGTACTAGAGGCTACACCTTC. Its protein is CASSLNYLGTGGTRGYTF.

As to this clone: This sample includes further DNA sequences coding for the same CDR3. V and J are TRBV5-1 and TRBJ2-7; TRBD1 agrees at 7 bases. From germline, CDR1 is SGHRS and CDR2 YFSETQ. The CDR3 spans 14 residues. V trimming: 0 bases; J trimming: 3 bases; junction bases outside the gene matches: 3. The CDR3 loop is CASSLGQGVYEQYF. CDR3 in DNA: TGCGCCAGCAGCTTGGGGCAGGGGGTCTACGAGCAGTACTTC.

V is TRBV15 and J is TRBJ2-1; 7 nucleotides line up with TRBD1. Germline V lookup: CDR1 LNHNV, CDR2 YYDKDF (reference sequence). CDR3 length: 14 residues. V shed 4 bases and J 6 bases; nucleotides not matched to a gene: 6. DNA for the CDR3: TGTGCCACCAGCATCACATACAGGGGCAATGAGCAGTTCTTC. This sequence encodes CATSITYRGNEQFF.

Regarding this clone: The sample carries other DNA sequences with the same CDR3. The chain links TRBV19 to TRBJ1-2, with 10 bases lining up with TRBD1. CDR1 is LNHDA and CDR2 is SQIVND in the germline V gene (reference sequence). This CDR3 has 15 amino acids. V was pared by 5 bases and J by 4 bases, with 7 bases of the junction left unmatched. The chain's CDR3 is CASSPRQGARYGYTF. CDR3 nucleotides: TGTGCCAGTAGTCCGAGACAGGGGGCGCGCTATGGCTACACCTTC.

The chain joins TRBV7-6 to TRBJ2-7; D may match TRBD1 or TRBD2 (5 bases each). Germline-derived CDR1 and CDR2 are SGHVS and FNYEAQ. The germline V and J ends were trimmed by 5 bases and 0 bases, with 17 bases remaining between them. The CDR3 length is 16 residues. For the CDR3, the DNA is TGTGCCAGCAGCCTAACCGGGACCCCGAGCTCCTACGAGCAGTACTTC. Protein sequence: CASSLTGTPSSYEQYF.

The rearrangement uses TRBV5-8 and TRBJ2-7; 8 nucleotides align to TRBD1. Germline lookup yields CDR1 SGHTS and CDR2 YDEGEE. J was trimmed by 3 bases and V by 4 bases; bases with no gene match: 12. The CDR3 contains 16 residues. CDR3 in amino acids: CASSPQGGQVYYEQYF. In DNA, the CDR3 is TGTGCCAGCAGCCCTCAAGGGGGACAGGTATACTACGAGCAGTACTTC. The full variable domain, rest sourced from reference TRBV5-8 and TRBJ2-7, is EAGVTQSPTHLIKTRGQQATLRCSPISGHTSVYWYQQALGLGLQFLLWYDEGEERNRGNFPPRFSGRQFPNYSSELNVNALELEDSALYLCASSPQGGQVYYEQYFGPGTRLTVT.

The CDR3 DNA sequence: TGTGCCAGCACACCACAGGGGGCGCGAGGAAACACCATATATTTT. Protein product: CASTPQGARGNTIYF. The chain is built from TRBV2 and TRBJ1-3; 9 bases agree with TRBD1. This CDR3 is built from 15 residues. Germline-derived CDR1 and CDR2 are SNHLY and FYNNEI. Trimming took 7 bases from V and 4 from J; bases not matched to a gene: 8.

The chain is built from TRBV7-8 and TRBJ1-1; TRBD1 agrees at 10 bases. Germline assignment: CDR1 SGHVS and CDR2 FQNEAQ. The CDR3 totals 15 residues. Germline trimming cut 4 bases from V and 3 bases from J; bases unmatched to any gene: 5. The CDR3 spells CASSSDRGIDTEAFF. The CDR3, as DNA: TGTGCCAGCAGCTCGGACAGGGGGATTGACACTGAAGCTTTCTTT.